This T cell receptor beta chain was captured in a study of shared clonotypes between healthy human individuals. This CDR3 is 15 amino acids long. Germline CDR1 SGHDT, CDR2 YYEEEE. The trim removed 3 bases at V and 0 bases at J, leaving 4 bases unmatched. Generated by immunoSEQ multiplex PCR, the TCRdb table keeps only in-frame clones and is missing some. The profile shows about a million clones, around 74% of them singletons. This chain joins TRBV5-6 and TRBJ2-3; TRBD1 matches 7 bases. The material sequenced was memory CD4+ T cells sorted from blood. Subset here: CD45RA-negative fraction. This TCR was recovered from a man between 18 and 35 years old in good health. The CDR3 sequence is CASSSGQASTDTQYF. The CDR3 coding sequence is TGTGCCAGCAGCTCCGGACAGGCGAGCACAGATACGCAGTATTTT.